The entry below gives a single T cell receptor beta chain sequence along with its context. This specimen belongs to a study of blood T cell repertoires in COVID-19. Looking at the study overall: The United States, Italy and Spain were the sources of the acute and convalescent COVID-19 samples. In each case, the material was cDNA or gDNA derived from T cells, B-cell-depleted T cells, or PBMCs.

Study processing details: Amplifying reference gene primers gave estimates of nucleated cell counts. Produced via immunoSEQ multiplex PCR; TCRdb's table is partial and in-frame only. V and J calls and clone size come straight from that table; D and trimming were deduced from the DNA. This table holds 160,000 or so clones, around 90% found once. This CDR3 is 15 amino acids long. CDR1 is SGHRS and CDR2 is YFSETQ in the germline V gene. V gave up 6 bases and J gave up 3 bases, with 15 bases separating them. The clonotype comes from a woman in her sixties or seventies who had recovered from COVID-19. This chain uses TRBV5-1 with TRBJ2-2; D may be TRBD1 (5 bases). Sequencing input: peripheral blood. The CDR3 DNA reads as TGCGCCAGCAAAGGGCTAGACAGCCACACCGGGGAGCTGTTTTTT. Residues: CASKGLDSHTGELFF.